The sequence of this TCR beta chain was determined in a study of blood T cell repertoires in COVID-19. Study summary: Samples came from the United States, Italy and Spain, spanning acute and convalescent COVID-19. From T cells, B-cell-depleted T cells, or PBMCs came the material, which was cDNA or gDNA.

With V trimmed by 2 bases and J by 8 bases, 7 bases remained unmatched. The CDR3 covers 14 residues. Germline assignment: CDR1 MNHEY and CDR2 SVGAGI. This clone appeared a few times. In the authors' methods: Reference gene primer amplification gave nucleated cell count estimates. Only in-frame clones appear in the TCRdb table, and some are missing; sequencing was by immunoSEQ multiplex PCR. For V, J and clone size, that table is used; D and trimming come from the DNA. This table has approximately 140,000 clones, roughly 80% appearing once. This receptor was taken from a woman aged 40 to 50 with active or convalescent COVID-19. The chain employs TRBV6-5 and TRBJ1-1; 8 bases are a match to TRBD1. The sequenced sample consisted of peripheral blood. CDR3 nucleotide sequence: TGTGCCAGCAGTTACCACGTGACAGGGGCAGAAGCTTTCTTT. Its protein is CASSYHVTGAEAFF.